The next 17 T cell receptor beta chains were all read from a single sample in a study of blood T cell repertoires in COVID-19 (dated by TCRdb to 2020 to 2021). The library was generated by the immunoSEQ multiplex PCR assay. Not all clones reach the TCRdb copy of this immuneACCESS table, which keeps in-frame sequences only. Checked studies attribute under half of the gap to unresolved V genes and leave the rest unexplained. This sample is represented by about 260,000 clones; about 87% of them were singletons. Around 2.9% of the sample goes to the ten largest clones. The sample taken for sequencing was PBMCs or T cells enriched from blood (not recorded which). The receptors here all came from a woman aged 45-65 years who had recovered from COVID-19.

The J gene is TRBJ2-1, the V gene TRBV28; D is possibly TRBD1 (6 bases). V was cut by 5 bases and J by 8 bases, with 13 bases left in between. The germline gives CDR1 MDHEN, CDR2 SYDVKM. The CDR3 spans 13 residues. CDR3 nucleotides: TGTGCCAGCAGTATGGGACAAGCCGATGAGCAGTTCTTC. Its protein product is CASSMGQADEQFF. The full variable domain, with the rest looked up from reference TRBV28 and TRBJ2-1, is DVKVTQSSRYLVKRTGEKVFLECVQDMDHENMFWYRQDPGLGLRLIYFSYDVKMKEKGDIPEGYSVSREKKERFSLILESASTNQTSMYLCASSMGQADEQFFGPGTRLTVL.

In its sample, this clone was seen once. The chain links TRBV27 to TRBJ2-7, with 9 bases matching TRBD1. This CDR3 has 13 amino acids. The junction had 3 bases not matched to a gene; V was cut back by 5 bases and J by 4 bases. From germline, CDR1 is MNHEY and CDR2 SMNVEV (reference sequence). The CDR3 DNA reads as TGTGCCAGCAGTCCGGACAGGGGTTACGAGCAGTACTTC. Amino acids: CASSPDRGYEQYF.

The CDR3 DNA reads as TGTGCCAGCAGTTACTCTAGTATGAACACTGAAGCTTTCTTT. Amino acid sequence: CASSYSSMNTEAFF. V gene TRBV6-5 combines with J gene TRBJ1-1, with D hard to call. V shed 0 bases and J shed 0 bases, with 5 bases lying between them. The V gene's germline CDR1 is MNHEY and CDR2 SVGAGI. The CDR3 runs 14 residues.

The chain joins TRBV3-1 (or the pseudogene TRBV3-2) to TRBJ2-7; D is possibly TRBD1 (6 bases). CDR1 is LGHDT and CDR2 is YNNKEL in the germline V gene (reference sequence). This CDR3 contains 15 residues. Trimming cost V 6 bases and J 4 bases, with 19 bases left between them. This CDR3 is CASSSKWDTTYEQYF. The CDR3 nucleotides are TGTGCCAGCAGTTCAAAGTGGGACACGACGTACGAGCAGTACTTC.

The chain links TRBV27 to TRBJ2-7; 7 nucleotides line up with TRBD2. The CDR3 extends over 16 amino acids. Trimming removed 0 bases from V and 0 bases from J; junction bases left unmatched: 5. The germline gives CDR1 MNHEY, CDR2 SMNVEV (reference sequence). Here the CDR3 reads CASSLSGGRSSYEQYF. For the CDR3, the DNA is TGTGCCAGCAGTTTATCGGGCGGGAGAAGCTCCTACGAGCAGTACTTC.

The chain links TRBV28 to TRBJ1-4; TRBD1 matches 7 bases. Per germline, CDR1 MDHEN and CDR2 SYDVKM. Trimming at V came to 2 bases and at J to 5 bases, leaving 5 bases not matched to a gene. This CDR3 spans 15 amino acids. The CDR3 here is CASSLGTAINEKLFF. The CDR3, as DNA: TGTGCCAGCAGTTTAGGGACAGCTATCAATGAAAAACTGTTTTTT.

The V call is TRBV4-1, the J call TRBJ2-2; the match to TRBD2 covers 10 bases. This CDR3 spans 16 amino acids. Losses at the gene ends were 4 bases for V and 0 bases for J; bases not matched to a gene: 2. CDR1 is MGHRA and CDR2 is YSYEKL in the germline V gene. This chain's CDR3 is CASSLLAGANTGELFF. The DNA for the CDR3 is TGCGCCAGCAGCCTGCTAGCGGGAGCGAACACCGGGGAGCTGTTTTTT.

The genes are TRBV4-3 and TRBJ2-1, with TRBD2 identical over 11 bases. Germline loops: CDR1 LGHNA, CDR2 YSLEER. Trimming cost V 0 bases and J 4 bases; bases outside gene matches: 5. The CDR3 sequence is 17 residues long. This CDR3 is CASSQDTSGSWYNEQFF. The CDR3 bases are TGCGCCAGCAGCCAAGATACTAGCGGGAGTTGGTACAATGAGCAGTTCTTC.

The chain employs TRBV28 and TRBJ1-4; no clear D gene. V lost 5 bases to trimming and J lost 5 bases, with 15 bases between them. The germline V gene has CDR1 MDHEN and CDR2 SYDVKM. The CDR3 is 15 amino acids. CDR3 sequence: CASSMYSGLNEKLFF. The CDR3 region has the DNA TGTGCCAGCAGTATGTACTCGGGGTTGAATGAAAAACTGTTTTTT.

This sequence joins TRBV15 and TRBJ1-2; D is possibly TRBD1 (5 bases). CDR3 length: 17 amino acids. Germline V gene data show CDR1 as LNHNV and CDR2 as YYDKDF (reference sequence). The V end was cut by 0 bases, the J end by 6 bases, with 20 bases between. As DNA, the CDR3 is TGTGCCACCAGCAGAGACGTGTTGACAGTCGTGAGCGATGGCTACACCTTC. This encodes CATSRDVLTVVSDGYTF.

The sample holds one count of this clone. The gene calls are TRBV4-2 and TRBJ2-3; TRBD1 matches at 12 bases. V trimming: 5 bases; J trimming: 6 bases; junction bases outside the gene matches: 6. This CDR3 has 15 amino acids. Germline values: CDR1 LGHNA, CDR2 YNFKEQ. The CDR3 is CASSNPGTGGDTQYF. The DNA for the CDR3 is TGTGCCAGCAGCAATCCCGGGACAGGGGGCGATACGCAGTATTTT.

This clone showed up just once. The chain joins TRBV24-1 to TRBJ2-1, with 8 nucleotides matching TRBD2. The CDR3 loop spans 16 amino acids. V shed 1 base, J shed 7 bases, and the junction held 8 bases outside the gene matches. Germline V gene lookup returns CDR1 KGHDR and CDR2 SFDVKD. CDR3 in amino acids: CATSDLLQSGSNEQFF. CDR3 nucleotide sequence: TGTGCCACCAGTGATTTATTACAGAGCGGGAGTAATGAGCAGTTCTTC.

The chain is built from TRBV7-9 and TRBJ2-6; 8 positions match TRBD1. CDR1 is SEHNR and CDR2 is FQNEAQ in the germline V gene (reference sequence). The CDR3 length is 16 residues. The junction had 2 bases not matched to a gene; V was cut back by 2 bases and J by 2 bases. The CDR3 here is CASSLSTGAGANVLTF. The DNA for the CDR3 is TGTGCCAGCAGCTTATCGACAGGGGCTGGGGCCAACGTCCTGACTTTC.

This clone was picked up one time. The gene calls are TRBV30 and TRBJ1-6; maybe TRBD1 (6 bases). Trimming took off 2 bases at V and 3 bases at J, with 11 bases between the two ends. This CDR3 is built from 15 residues. Germline assignment: CDR1 GTSNPN and CDR2 SVGIG (reference sequence). In DNA form, the CDR3 reads TGTGCCTGGAGTATGTCGACAGGCTATAATTCACCCCTCCACTTT. Encoded protein: CAWSMSTGYNSPLHF.

In this sample, this clone turned up once. The gene calls are TRBV5-4 and TRBJ1-6; D perhaps matches TRBD1 (6 bases). The CDR3 extends over 14 amino acids. Deletions cut 1 base from V and 6 bases from J, with 8 bases between. Germline loops: CDR1 SGHNT, CDR2 YYREEE (reference sequence). CDR3 protein: CASSLRDTNSPLHF. CDR3 sequence (DNA): TGTGCCAGCAGCTTGCGGGACACTAATTCACCCCTCCACTTT.

The chain joins TRBV6-6 to TRBJ1-1; tentative D call: TRBD1 (5 bases). The CDR3 is made up of 15 amino acids. CDR1 MNHNY and CDR2 SVGAGI come from the germline V gene (reference sequence). V was trimmed by 5 bases and J by 1 base, leaving 14 bases between them. The CDR3 region has the DNA TGTGCCAGCAGTCGCCTAGGGCAGGGGAACACTGAAGCTTTCTTT. This gives the protein CASSRLGQGNTEAFF.

The chain carries TRBV28 and TRBJ2-3; D is perhaps TRBD2 (5 bases). Trimming took 5 bases from V and 1 from J, leaving 10 bases between them. Germline CDR1 reads MDHEN; CDR2 reads SYDVKM. The CDR3 consists of 14 residues. DNA of the CDR3: TGTGCCAGCAGTCCCATCGGGGGCACAGATACGCAGTATTTT. This encodes CASSPIGGTDTQYF.